This T cell receptor beta chain appears in the sequencing data of a study of identical twins. Trimming stripped 2 bases from V and 4 bases from J, with 11 bases between. CDR1 and CDR2 from the germline V gene are MNHEY and SVGEGT. The CDR3 extends over 14 amino acids. Using its own MiXCR run on the 5' RACE reads, TCRdb lists one record per CDR3 protein. This sample has roughly 470,000 distinct CDR3 sequences, with roughly 13% found just once. Whole-study results and caveats: A lower insertion count was a feature of abundant cord blood beta clonotypes, with no such feature in memory repertoires. Where out-of-frame alpha sequences were twin-shared, they showed excess low generation probability.

This clonotype was observed a handful of times. As yet, its antigen is unknown. The sample was also linked to a second study, of yellow fever vaccine responses in identical twins.

The rearrangement links TRBV6-2 or TRBV6-3 to TRBJ1-1; tentative D call: TRBD1 (5 bases). The sequence was collected from a woman aged 18-29 years in good health. Sequenced sample: CD4+ T cells sorted from blood. CDR3 DNA: TGTGCCAGCAGTTACCCGGGACGGATCACTGAAGCTTTCTTT. Amino acid sequence: CASSYPGRITEAFF.